The clone carrying this TCR beta chain appeared a few times. Its antigen is unknown. The data originate from a study of T-cell memory formation after mild COVID-19. Across the whole study: There were largely donor-specific TCR clusters. Overall study results and limits: The CD4+ clones that contracted clustered mainly within CM and EM, and the CD8+ clones concentrated in EMRA.

The germline gives CDR1 SGHRS, CDR2 YFSETQ. There are 11 residues in the CDR3. V lost 5 bases to trimming and J lost 2 bases, with 5 bases between them. A single record per CDR3 protein comes from TCRdb applying MiXCR to the 5' RACE reads. The sample shows 65,000 to 95,000 distinct CDR3 sequences, 9.5% to 15% of them seen only once. This chain links TRBV5-1 with TRBJ2-7; no firm D call. The sequencing sample was made of PBMCs or a T cell subset sorted from them (not recorded which). The receptor's source is a man between 18 and 29 years old who had mild COVID-19 (a few samples of this study predate the infection). Cell type and time point are not known. CDR3 sequence (DNA): TGCGCCAGCAGTGGGCCCTACGAGCAGTACTTC. Translating gives CASSGPYEQYF.